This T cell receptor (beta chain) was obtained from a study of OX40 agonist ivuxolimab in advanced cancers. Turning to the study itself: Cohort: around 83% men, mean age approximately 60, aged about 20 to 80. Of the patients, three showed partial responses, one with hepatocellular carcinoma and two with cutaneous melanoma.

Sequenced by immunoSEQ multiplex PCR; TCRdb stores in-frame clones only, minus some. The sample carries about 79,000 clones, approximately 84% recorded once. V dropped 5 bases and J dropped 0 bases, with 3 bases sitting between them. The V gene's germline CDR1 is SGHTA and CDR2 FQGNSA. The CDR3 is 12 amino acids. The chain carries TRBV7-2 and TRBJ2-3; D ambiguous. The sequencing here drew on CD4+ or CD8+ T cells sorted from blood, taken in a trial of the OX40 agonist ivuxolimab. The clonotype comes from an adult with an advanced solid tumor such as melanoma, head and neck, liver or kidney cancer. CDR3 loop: CASSQSTDTQYF. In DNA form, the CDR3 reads TGTGCCAGCAGCCAAAGCACAGATACGCAGTATTTT.